What follows describes a single T cell receptor (beta chain). The data are from a study of blood T cell repertoires in COVID-19. Trimming removed 4 bases from V and 2 bases from J, with 11 bases in between. Germline CDR1 reads WSHSY; CDR2 reads SAAADI. This CDR3 has 15 amino acids. Method: immunoSEQ multiplex PCR; TCRdb's copy keeps in-frame clones and lacks some. The sample carries more than 95,000 clones, just under 80% recorded once. The chain recombines TRBV10-2 with TRBJ2-2; weak D call: TRBD2 (5 bases). The sequence derives from a human donor in a cohort sampled during active COVID-19. Sequenced sample: peripheral blood. The CDR3 region is CASSVREINTGELFF. CDR3 coding DNA: TGCGCCAGCAGTGTAAGGGAGATCAACACCGGGGAGCTGTTTTTT.